This entry features one T cell receptor (beta chain) sequence. Its target is not known. This CDR3 has 15 amino acids. The germline V and J ends were trimmed by 5 bases and 4 bases, with 15 bases remaining between them. Germline V gene sequence: CDR1 LNHDA, CDR2 SQIVND (reference sequence). This table comes from immunoSEQ multiplex PCR, and its TCRdb copy is limited to in-frame clones, with some not included. The sample records 130,000 or so clones, about nine tenths being singletons. The entry originates in a study of radiotherapy plus CTLA-4 blockade in lung cancer. General study findings and limits: Once radiotherapy plus ipilimumab had been given, TCR clones derived from tumor expanded in blood.

This TCR was sampled from a human donor with non-small cell lung cancer that progressed on radiotherapy plus ipilimumab. The rearrangement uses TRBV19 and TRBJ1-3, with D maybe TRBD1 (5 bases). Specimen: peripheral blood, collected from a patient treated with radiotherapy plus ipilimumab. The CDR3 DNA reads as TGTGCCAGTAGTGTCCCGGGACGGACCGGAAACACCATATATTTT. Its protein product is CASSVPGRTGNTIYF.